The rows below give T cell receptor beta chains drawn from one sample of a study of T cell responses to AZD1222 COVID-19 vaccine. Assay used: immunoSEQ multiplex PCR; TCRdb lists only in-frame clones, some missing. The sample carries more than 110,000 clones, around 90% recorded once. The source material was peripheral blood, sampled 28 days after the second AZD1222 dose. These receptors came from an adult who received the AZD1222 COVID-19 vaccine. The CDR3 runs from the conserved cysteine through the conserved F or W. Fields, in order: clone size, V gene, J gene, D gene, CDR3 protein, CDR3 DNA. D genes are given only for firm matches. Size is omitted from some rows. Given values are once, few, many or a class for expanded clones.

abundance: once
v_gene: TRBV30
j_gene: TRBJ2-3
d_gene: TRBD2
CDR3aa: CALLAGGGDTQYF
CDR3nt: TGTGCCTTACTAGCGGGGGGTGGAGATACGCAGTATTTT

abundance: -
v_gene: TRBV28
j_gene: TRBJ1-2
d_gene: -
CDR3aa: CASRQGFGGYTF
CDR3nt: TGTGCCAGCAGGCAGGGTTTCGGCGGCTACACCTTC

abundance: -
v_gene: TRBV19
j_gene: TRBJ1-6
d_gene: -
CDR3aa: CASSIQGGSANSPLHF
CDR3nt: TGTGCCAGTAGTATCCAGGGCGGATCGGCTAATTCACCCCTCCACTTT

abundance: -
v_gene: TRBV6-5
j_gene: TRBJ2-6
d_gene: -
CDR3aa: CASTRSGANVLTF
CDR3nt: TGTGCCAGCACACGGTCTGGGGCCAACGTCCTGACTTTC

abundance: -
v_gene: TRBV3-1/TRBV3-2
j_gene: TRBJ1-6
d_gene: -
CDR3aa: CASSPPGTLHF
CDR3nt: TGTGCCAGCAGCCCACCTGGAACCCTCCACTTT

abundance: -
v_gene: TRBV9
j_gene: TRBJ1-6
d_gene: TRBD1
CDR3aa: CASSVSDRAYNSPLHF
CDR3nt: TGTGCCAGCAGCGTATCTGACAGGGCCTATAATTCACCCCTCCACTTT

abundance: -
v_gene: TRBV6-1
j_gene: TRBJ2-5
d_gene: -
CDR3aa: CASSDRATVTQYF
CDR3nt: TGTGCCAGCAGTGACAGGGCAACTGTGACCCAGTACTTC

abundance: once
v_gene: TRBV28
j_gene: TRBJ2-2
d_gene: -
CDR3aa: CASSSSELFF
CDR3nt: TGTGCCAGCAGTTCCTCGGAGCTGTTTTTT

abundance: -
v_gene: TRBV19
j_gene: TRBJ1-2
d_gene: -
CDR3aa: CASTPGSYGYTF
CDR3nt: TGTGCCAGTACCCCAGGTTCCTATGGCTACACCTTC

abundance: -
v_gene: TRBV6-1
j_gene: TRBJ1-6
d_gene: TRBD1
CDR3aa: CASSDNPGQGNSPLHF
CDR3nt: TGTGCCAGCAGTGATAATCCGGGACAGGGTAATTCACCCCTCCACTTT

abundance: -
v_gene: TRBV4-2
j_gene: TRBJ1-1
d_gene: -
CDR3aa: CASSQEGRRAEAFF
CDR3nt: TGTGCCAGCAGCCAAGAGGGGAGACGGGCTGAAGCTTTCTTT

abundance: -
v_gene: TRBV3-1/TRBV3-2
j_gene: TRBJ2-7
d_gene: TRBD2
CDR3aa: CASSQDRGCSIAGYYEQYF
CDR3nt: TGTGCCAGCAGCCAAGATAGGGGTTGTAGTATAGCGGGTTATTACGAGCAGTACTTC

abundance: -
v_gene: TRBV5-6
j_gene: TRBJ1-2
d_gene: -
CDR3aa: CASSGGGGYGYTF
CDR3nt: TGTGCCAGCAGCGGGGGTGGAGGCTATGGCTACACCTTC

abundance: once
v_gene: TRBV10-1
j_gene: TRBJ1-1
d_gene: -
CDR3aa: CASSAQLNTEAFF
CDR3nt: TGCGCCAGCAGTGCACAGTTGAACACTGAAGCTTTCTTT

abundance: -
v_gene: TRBV27
j_gene: TRBJ2-6
d_gene: TRBD1
CDR3aa: CASSLYLTGSGANVLTF
CDR3nt: TGTGCCAGCAGTTTATATTTGACAGGGAGTGGGGCCAACGTCCTGACTTTC

abundance: -
v_gene: TRBV5-4
j_gene: TRBJ1-2
d_gene: TRBD1
CDR3aa: CASSLGQGQIYGYTF
CDR3nt: TGTGCCAGCAGCTTGGGACAGGGACAGATCTATGGCTACACCTTC

abundance: -
v_gene: TRBV28
j_gene: TRBJ2-7
d_gene: -
CDR3aa: CAISRQTYEQYF
CDR3nt: TGTGCCATCAGCAGACAGACCTACGAGCAGTACTTC

abundance: -
v_gene: TRBV5-1
j_gene: TRBJ2-3
d_gene: TRBD2
CDR3aa: CASSFPRGRGVTDTQYF
CDR3nt: TGCGCCAGCAGCTTCCCACGGGGACGGGGGGTCACAGATACGCAGTATTTT

abundance: -
v_gene: TRBV3-1/TRBV3-2
j_gene: TRBJ1-5
d_gene: -
CDR3aa: CASSQTREQPQHF
CDR3nt: TGTGCCAGCAGCCAGACACGTGAACAGCCCCAGCATTTT

abundance: -
v_gene: TRBV27
j_gene: TRBJ2-1
d_gene: TRBD1
CDR3aa: CASSTKPTGDEQFF
CDR3nt: TGTGCCAGCAGTACTAAACCGACAGGGGATGAGCAGTTCTTC

abundance: once
v_gene: TRBV2
j_gene: TRBJ1-5
d_gene: -
CDR3aa: CASVRQTNQPQHF
CDR3nt: TGTGCCAGCGTCCGACAGACCAATCAGCCCCAGCATTTT

abundance: -
v_gene: TRBV18
j_gene: TRBJ2-7
d_gene: TRBD1
CDR3aa: CASSFRGQGGYEQYF
CDR3nt: TGTGCCAGCTCCTTCCGTGGACAGGGAGGATACGAGCAGTACTTC

abundance: -
v_gene: TRBV5-1
j_gene: TRBJ2-5
d_gene: TRBD1
CDR3aa: CASSFQGEETQYF
CDR3nt: TGCGCCAGCAGCTTTCAGGGGGAAGAGACCCAGTACTTC

abundance: -
v_gene: TRBV6-2/TRBV6-3
j_gene: TRBJ1-5
d_gene: -
CDR3aa: CASSSLPDQEPQHF
CDR3nt: TGTGCCAGCAGCTCCCTGCCAGACCAGGAGCCCCAGCATTTT

abundance: -
v_gene: TRBV29-1
j_gene: TRBJ1-1
d_gene: -
CDR3aa: CKAKQILNTEAFF
CDR3nt: TGCAAAGCGAAACAGATATTGAACACTGAAGCTTTCTTT

abundance: -
v_gene: TRBV7-2
j_gene: TRBJ1-6
d_gene: -
CDR3aa: CASSLTTNSPLHF
CDR3nt: TGTGCCAGCAGCTTAACTACGAATTCACCCCTCCACTTT

abundance: -
v_gene: TRBV20-1
j_gene: TRBJ2-1
d_gene: TRBD2
CDR3aa: CSASAAREGRGNEQFF
CDR3nt: TGCAGTGCTAGTGCCGCGCGGGAGGGCCGGGGCAATGAGCAGTTCTTC

abundance: -
v_gene: TRBV19
j_gene: TRBJ1-4
d_gene: -
CDR3aa: CASTIGLWVNEKLFF
CDR3nt: TGTGCCAGTACCATAGGGCTGTGGGTAAATGAAAAACTGTTTTTT

abundance: -
v_gene: TRBV7-2
j_gene: TRBJ2-1
d_gene: -
CDR3aa: CASSLDGTGGYNEQFF
CDR3nt: TGTGCCAGCAGCTTGGACGGAACAGGCGGCTACAATGAGCAGTTCTTC